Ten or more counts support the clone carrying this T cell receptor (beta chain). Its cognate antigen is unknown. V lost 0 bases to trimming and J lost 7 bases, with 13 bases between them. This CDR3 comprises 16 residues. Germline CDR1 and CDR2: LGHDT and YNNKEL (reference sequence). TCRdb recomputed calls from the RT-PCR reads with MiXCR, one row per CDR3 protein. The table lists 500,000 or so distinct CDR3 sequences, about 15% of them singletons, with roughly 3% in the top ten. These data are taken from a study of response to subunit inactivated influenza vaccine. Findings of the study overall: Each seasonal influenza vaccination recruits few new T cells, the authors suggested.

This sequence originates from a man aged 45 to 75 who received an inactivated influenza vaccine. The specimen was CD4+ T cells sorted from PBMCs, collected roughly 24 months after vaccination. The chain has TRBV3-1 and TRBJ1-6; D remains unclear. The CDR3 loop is CASSQDIGSVNSPLHF. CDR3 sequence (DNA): TGTGCCAGCAGCCAAGATATAGGGTCGGTGAATTCACCCCTCCACTTT.